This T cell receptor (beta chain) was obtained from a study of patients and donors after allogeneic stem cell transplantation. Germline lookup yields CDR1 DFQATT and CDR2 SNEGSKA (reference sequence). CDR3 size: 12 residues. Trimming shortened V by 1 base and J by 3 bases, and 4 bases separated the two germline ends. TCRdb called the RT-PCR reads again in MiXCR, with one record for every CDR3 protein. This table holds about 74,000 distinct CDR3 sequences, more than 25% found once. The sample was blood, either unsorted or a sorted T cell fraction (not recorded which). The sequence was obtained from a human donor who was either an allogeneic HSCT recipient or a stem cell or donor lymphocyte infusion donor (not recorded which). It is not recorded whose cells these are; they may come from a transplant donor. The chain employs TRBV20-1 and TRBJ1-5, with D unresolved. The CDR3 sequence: CSARGPNQPQHF. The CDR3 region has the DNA TGCAGTGCTAGAGGGCCCAATCAGCCCCAGCATTTT.